The present T cell receptor (beta chain) was sequenced within a study of response to subunit inactivated influenza vaccine. Overall study findings and caveats: The authors suggested that few new T cells are recruited per seasonal influenza vaccination.

A single record per CDR3 protein comes from TCRdb applying MiXCR to the RT-PCR reads. The sample yields 600,000 to 700,000 distinct CDR3 sequences, 12% to 15% seen once. This clonotype was recorded many times. No antigen is known for it. The sample consisted of PBMCs from blood, taken 14 days before vaccination. This receptor was identified in a man in his fifties or sixties who received an inactivated influenza vaccine.

In nucleotides, the CDR3 is TGCAGTGCTAACGTCGGGAGTCCAACAGATACGCAGTATTTT. Translation: CSANVGSPTDTQYF. The V call is TRBV20-1, the J call TRBJ2-3; a weak D match, TRBD2 (6 bases). CDR1 and CDR2 from the germline V gene are DFQATT and SNEGSKA (reference sequence). This CDR3 spans 14 amino acids. Trimming took 4 bases from V and 3 from J, leaving 14 bases between them.